This TCR beta chain is from a study of blood T cell repertoires in COVID-19. Across the whole study: Acute-phase and convalescent COVID-19 samples originated in the United States, Italy and Spain.

J was trimmed by 10 bases and V by 5 bases; bases with no gene match: 11. The CDR3 covers 15 residues. CDR1 SGHTA and CDR2 FQGNSA come from the germline V gene. Participant age was roughly 18 to 95 years, and participants resided in fewer than 25 US areas. In the original processing: Amplification of reference gene primers was used by the study to estimate nucleated cell counts. TCRdb's table, derived via immunoSEQ multiplex PCR, lists solely in-frame clones and lacks some. V, J and clone size were drawn from that table, and D and trimming were deduced from the DNA. The data show around 170,000 clones, about 88% seen once.

Material: PBMCs or T cells enriched from blood (not recorded which). This receptor was taken from a woman aged 45 to 65 who had recovered from COVID-19. This chain links TRBV7-2 with TRBJ2-1; 10 bases align to TRBD2. The CDR3 DNA sequence: TGTGCCAGCAGCCCGAGCGGGAGGGGGGTTACGGAGCAGTTCTTC. Its translation: CASSPSGRGVTEQFF.